This T cell receptor (beta chain) was retrieved from a study of blood T cell repertoires in COVID-19. Study context: Sites across the United States, Italy and Spain contributed samples from acute and convalescent COVID-19. Sources were T cells, B-cell-depleted T cells, or PBMCs; the material itself was cDNA or gDNA.

Original handling: Amplification from reference gene primers served as the basis for estimated nucleated cell counts. Measured with immunoSEQ multiplex PCR; TCRdb has only the in-frame clones, and not every one. The V and J calls and clone size are taken from that table; D and trimming were inferred from the DNA. The sample contains a few hundred thousand clones, less than 90% of which appear only once. Seattle enrolled patients during active infection and tracked them longitudinally. J lost 2 bases, V lost 6 bases, and 4 bases had no gene match. Germline lookup yields CDR1 SNHLY and CDR2 FYNNEI. The CDR3 sequence is 14 residues long.

Sequenced sample: peripheral blood. This receptor was obtained from a woman aged 60-70 years with COVID-19, enrolled during active disease. This rearrangement joins TRBV2 to TRBJ2-7; 10 nucleotides match TRBD1. The CDR3 bases are TGTGCCAGCAGGACCGGGACAGGGGCCTACGAGCAGTACTTC. Encoded protein: CASRTGTGAYEQYF.